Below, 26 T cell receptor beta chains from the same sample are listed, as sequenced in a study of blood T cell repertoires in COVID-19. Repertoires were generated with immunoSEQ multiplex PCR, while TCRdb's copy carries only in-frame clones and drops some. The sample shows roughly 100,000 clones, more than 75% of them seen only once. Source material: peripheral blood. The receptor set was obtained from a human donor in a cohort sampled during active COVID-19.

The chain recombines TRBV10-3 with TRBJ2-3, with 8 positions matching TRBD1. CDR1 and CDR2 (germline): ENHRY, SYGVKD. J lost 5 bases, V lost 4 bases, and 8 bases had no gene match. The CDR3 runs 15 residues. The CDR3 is CAISGWSGGLDTQYF. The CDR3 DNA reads TGTGCCATCAGTGGTTGGTCAGGGGGCTTAGATACGCAGTATTTT.

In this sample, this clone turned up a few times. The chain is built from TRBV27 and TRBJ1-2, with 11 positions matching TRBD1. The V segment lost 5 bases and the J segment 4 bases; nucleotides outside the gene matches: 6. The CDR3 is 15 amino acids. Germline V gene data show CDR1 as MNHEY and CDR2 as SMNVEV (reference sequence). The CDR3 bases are TGTGCCAGCAGTATAGGGGGGACAGGGGGCTATGGCTACACCTTC. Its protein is CASSIGGTGGYGYTF.

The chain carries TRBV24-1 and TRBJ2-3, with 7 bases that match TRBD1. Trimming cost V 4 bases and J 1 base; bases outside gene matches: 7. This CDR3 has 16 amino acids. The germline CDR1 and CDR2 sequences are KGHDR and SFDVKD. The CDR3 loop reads CATSDPVQGGTDTQYF. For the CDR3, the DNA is TGTGCCACCAGTGACCCCGTTCAGGGGGGCACAGATACGCAGTATTTT.

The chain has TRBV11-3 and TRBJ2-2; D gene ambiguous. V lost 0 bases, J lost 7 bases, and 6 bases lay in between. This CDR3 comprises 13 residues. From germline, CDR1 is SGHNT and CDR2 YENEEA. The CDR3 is CASSLDSRGELFF. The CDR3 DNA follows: TGTGCCAGCAGCTTAGATTCTCGCGGGGAGCTGTTTTTT. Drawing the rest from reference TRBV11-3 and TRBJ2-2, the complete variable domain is EAGVVQSPRYKIIEKKQPVAFWCNPISGHNTLYWYLQNLGQGPELLIRYENEEAVDDSQLPKDRFSAERLKGVDSTLKIQPAELGDSAVYLCASSLDSRGELFFGEGSRLTVL.

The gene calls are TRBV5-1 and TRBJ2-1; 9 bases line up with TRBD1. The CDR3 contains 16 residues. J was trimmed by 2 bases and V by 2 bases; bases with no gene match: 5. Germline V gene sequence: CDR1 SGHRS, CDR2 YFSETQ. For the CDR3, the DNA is TGCGCCAGCAGCTTCTTGGGGACAGGGACCTACAATGAGCAGTTCTTC. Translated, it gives CASSFLGTGTYNEQFF.

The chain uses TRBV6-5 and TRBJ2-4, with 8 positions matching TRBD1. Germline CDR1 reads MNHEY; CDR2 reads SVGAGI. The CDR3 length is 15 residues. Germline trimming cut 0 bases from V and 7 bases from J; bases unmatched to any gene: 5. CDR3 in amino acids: CASSYSTGQGNIQYF. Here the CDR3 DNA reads TGTGCCAGCAGTTACTCAACCGGACAGGGCAACATTCAGTACTTC.

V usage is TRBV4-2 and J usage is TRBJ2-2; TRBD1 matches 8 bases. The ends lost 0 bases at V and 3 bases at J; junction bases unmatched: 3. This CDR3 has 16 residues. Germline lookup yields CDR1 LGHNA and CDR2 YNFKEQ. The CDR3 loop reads CASSQEDRVDTGELFF. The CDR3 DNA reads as TGTGCCAGCAGCCAAGAGGACAGGGTAGACACCGGGGAGCTGTTTTTT.

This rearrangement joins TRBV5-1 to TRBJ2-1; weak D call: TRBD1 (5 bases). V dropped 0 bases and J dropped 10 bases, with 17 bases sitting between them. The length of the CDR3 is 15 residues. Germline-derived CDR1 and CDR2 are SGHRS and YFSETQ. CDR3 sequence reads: CASSLEGQGRGEQFF. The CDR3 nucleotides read TGCGCCAGCAGCTTGGAGGGTCAGGGTAGGGGCGAGCAGTTCTTC.

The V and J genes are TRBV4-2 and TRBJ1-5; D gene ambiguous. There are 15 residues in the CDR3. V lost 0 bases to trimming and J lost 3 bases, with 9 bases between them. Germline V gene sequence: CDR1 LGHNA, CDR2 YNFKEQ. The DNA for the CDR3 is TGTGCCAGCAGCCAAGATGTCGGGTTCAATCAGCCCCAGCATTTT. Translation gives CASSQDVGFNQPQHF.

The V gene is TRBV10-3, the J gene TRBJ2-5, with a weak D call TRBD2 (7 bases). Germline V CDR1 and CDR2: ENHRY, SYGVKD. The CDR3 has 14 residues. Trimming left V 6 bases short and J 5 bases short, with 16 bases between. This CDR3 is CAISTTEGGETQYF. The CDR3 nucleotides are TGTGCCATCAGCACAACAGAGGGGGGGGAGACCCAGTACTTC.

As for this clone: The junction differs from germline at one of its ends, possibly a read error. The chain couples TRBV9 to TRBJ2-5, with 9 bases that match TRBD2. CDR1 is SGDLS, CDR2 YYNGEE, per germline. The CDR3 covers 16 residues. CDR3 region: CARSVVRGGGRETQYF. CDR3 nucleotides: TGTGCCCGCAGCGTCGTCCGCGGGGGGGGGCGCGAGACCCAGTACTTC.

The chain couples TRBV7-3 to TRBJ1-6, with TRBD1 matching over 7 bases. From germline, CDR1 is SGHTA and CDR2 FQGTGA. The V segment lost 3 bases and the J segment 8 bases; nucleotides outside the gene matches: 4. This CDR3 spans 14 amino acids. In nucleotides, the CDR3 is TGTGCCAGCAGCTTTGGGACAGCTTATTCACCCCTCCACTTT. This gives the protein CASSFGTAYSPLHF. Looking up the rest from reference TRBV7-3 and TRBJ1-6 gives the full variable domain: GAGVSQTPSNKVTEKGKYVELRCDPISGHTALYWYRQSLGQGPEFLIYFQGTGAADDSGLPNDRFFAVRPEGSVSTLKIQRTERGDSAVYLCASSFGTAYSPLHFGNGTRLTVT.

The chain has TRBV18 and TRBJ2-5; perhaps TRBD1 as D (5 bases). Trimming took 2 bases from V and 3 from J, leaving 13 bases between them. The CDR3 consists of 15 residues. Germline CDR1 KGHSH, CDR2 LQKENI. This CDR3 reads CASSPSRQNEETQYF. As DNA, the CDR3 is TGTGCCAGCTCACCAAGTCGACAGAACGAAGAGACCCAGTACTTC.

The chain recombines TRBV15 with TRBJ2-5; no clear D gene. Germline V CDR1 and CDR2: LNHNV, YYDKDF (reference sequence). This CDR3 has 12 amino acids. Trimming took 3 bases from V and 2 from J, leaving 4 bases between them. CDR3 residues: CATSSLQETQYF. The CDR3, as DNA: TGTGCCACCAGCAGCTTACAAGAGACCCAGTACTTC.

The CDR3 DNA is TGTGCCAGCAGCTCGTACCAAGAGACCCAGTACTTC. This sequence encodes CASSSYQETQYF. The chain is built from TRBV7-8 and TRBJ2-5, with D uncertain. The ends were cut back, 4 bases at V and 0 bases at J, with 3 bases in the middle. There are 12 residues in the CDR3. From germline, CDR1 is SGHVS and CDR2 FQNEAQ.

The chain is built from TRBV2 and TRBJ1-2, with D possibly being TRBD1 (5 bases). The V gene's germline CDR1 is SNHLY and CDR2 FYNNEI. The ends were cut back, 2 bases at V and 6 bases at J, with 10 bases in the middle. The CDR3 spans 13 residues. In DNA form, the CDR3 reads TGTGCCAGCAGTGAATTGACAGTTGATGGCTACACCTTC. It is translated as CASSELTVDGYTF.

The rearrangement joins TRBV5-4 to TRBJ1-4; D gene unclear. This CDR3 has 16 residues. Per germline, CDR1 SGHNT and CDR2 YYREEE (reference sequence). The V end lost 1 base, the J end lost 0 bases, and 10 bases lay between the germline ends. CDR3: CASSLNPGATNEKLFF. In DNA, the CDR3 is TGTGCCAGCAGCTTGAACCCCGGTGCAACTAATGAAAAACTGTTTTTT.

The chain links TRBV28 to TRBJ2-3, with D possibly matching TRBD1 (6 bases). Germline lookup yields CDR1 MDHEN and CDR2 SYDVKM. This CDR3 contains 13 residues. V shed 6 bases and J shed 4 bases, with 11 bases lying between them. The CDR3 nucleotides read TGTGCCAGCAGACAACAGGGAGCAGATACGCAGTATTTT. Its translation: CASRQQGADTQYF. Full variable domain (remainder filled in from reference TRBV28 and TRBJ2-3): DVKVTQSSRYLVKRTGEKVFLECVQDMDHENMFWYRQDPGLGLRLIYFSYDVKMKEKGDIPEGYSVSREKKERFSLILESASTNQTSMYLCASRQQGADTQYFGPGTRLTVL.

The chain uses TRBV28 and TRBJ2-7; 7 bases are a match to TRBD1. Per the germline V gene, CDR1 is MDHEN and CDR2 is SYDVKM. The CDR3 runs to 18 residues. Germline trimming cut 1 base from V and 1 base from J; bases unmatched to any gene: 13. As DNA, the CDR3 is TGTGCCAGCAGTTTATTCCCCGGGATGAAGGGGGCATCCTACGAGCAGTACTTC. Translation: CASSLFPGMKGASYEQYF.

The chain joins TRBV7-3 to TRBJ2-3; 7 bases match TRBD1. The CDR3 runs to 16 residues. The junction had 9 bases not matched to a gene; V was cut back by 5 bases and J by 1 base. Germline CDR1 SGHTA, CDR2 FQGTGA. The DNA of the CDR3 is TGTGCCAGCAGCGGTGAGGGGGCAGTTGGCACAGATACGCAGTATTTT. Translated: CASSGEGAVGTDTQYF. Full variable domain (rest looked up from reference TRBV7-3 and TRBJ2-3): GAGVSQTPSNKVTEKGKYVELRCDPISGHTALYWYRQSLGQGPEFLIYFQGTGAADDSGLPNDRFFAVRPEGSVSTLKIQRTERGDSAVYLCASSGEGAVGTDTQYFGPGTRLTVL.

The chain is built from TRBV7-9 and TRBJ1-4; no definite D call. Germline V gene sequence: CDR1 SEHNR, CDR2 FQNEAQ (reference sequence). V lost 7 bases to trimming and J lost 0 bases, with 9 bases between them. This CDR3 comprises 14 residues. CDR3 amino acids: CASNEVSTNEKLFF. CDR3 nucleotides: TGTGCCAGCAATGAGGTATCAACTAATGAAAAACTGTTTTTT.

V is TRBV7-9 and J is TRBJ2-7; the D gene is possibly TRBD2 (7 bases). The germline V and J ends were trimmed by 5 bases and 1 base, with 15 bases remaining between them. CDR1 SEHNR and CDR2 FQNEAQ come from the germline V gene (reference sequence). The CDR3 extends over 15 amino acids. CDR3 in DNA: TGTGCCAGCAGCCCGGGCAGGGGAGGGTCCTACGAGCAGTACTTC. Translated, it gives CASSPGRGGSYEQYF. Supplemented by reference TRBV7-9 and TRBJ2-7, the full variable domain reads DTGVSQNPRHKITKRGQNVTFRCDPISEHNRLYWYRQTLGQGPEFLTYFQNEAQLEKSRLLSDRFSAERPKGSFSTLEIQRTEQGDSAMYLCASSPGRGGSYEQYFGPGTRLTVT.

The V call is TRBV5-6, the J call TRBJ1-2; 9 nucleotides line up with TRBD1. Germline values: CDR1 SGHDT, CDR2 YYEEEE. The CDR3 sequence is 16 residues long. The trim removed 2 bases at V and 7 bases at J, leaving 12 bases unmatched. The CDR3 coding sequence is TGTGCCAGCAGCTTTATAACCGGGACAGGGATCGGTGGCTACACCTTC. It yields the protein CASSFITGTGIGGYTF. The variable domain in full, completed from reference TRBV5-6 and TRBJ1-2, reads DAGVTQSPTHLIKTRGQQVTLRCSPKSGHDTVSWYQQALGQGPQFIFQYYEEEERQRGNFPDRFSGHQFPNYSSELNVNALLLGDSALYLCASSFITGTGIGGYTFGSGTRLTVV.

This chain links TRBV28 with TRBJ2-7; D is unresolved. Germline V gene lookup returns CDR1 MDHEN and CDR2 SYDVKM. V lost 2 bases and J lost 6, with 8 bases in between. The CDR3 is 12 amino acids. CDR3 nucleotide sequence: TGTGCCAGCAGTTTACGGGTTCGCGAGCAGTACTTC. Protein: CASSLRVREQYF.

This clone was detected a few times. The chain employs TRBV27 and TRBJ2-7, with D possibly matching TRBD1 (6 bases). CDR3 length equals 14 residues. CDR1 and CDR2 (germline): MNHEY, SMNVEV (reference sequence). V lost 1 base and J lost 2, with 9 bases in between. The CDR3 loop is CASSLFGTTYEQYF. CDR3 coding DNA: TGTGCCAGCAGTTTATTCGGGACAACCTACGAGCAGTACTTC.

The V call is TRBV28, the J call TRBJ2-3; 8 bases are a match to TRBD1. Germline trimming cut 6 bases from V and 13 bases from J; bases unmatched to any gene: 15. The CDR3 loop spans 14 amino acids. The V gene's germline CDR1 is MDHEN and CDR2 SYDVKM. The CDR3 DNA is TGTGCCAGCAGCCTCAGGGGGCGCACAGATACCAAGTATTTT. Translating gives CASSLRGRTDTKYF.